Listed here is a single TCR beta chain. Original processing methods: Reference gene primer amplification in the assay estimated nucleated cell counts. The method was immunoSEQ multiplex PCR; TCRdb's version includes in-frame clones alone and lacks a portion of them. For V, J and clone size, that table is used; D and trimming come from the DNA. The data contain 55,000 to 70,000 clones, 86% of them seen just once; the ten biggest clones take up roughly 3.7%. This CDR3 has 13 residues. The V gene's germline CDR1 is SGHNT and CDR2 YENEEA. Trimming cost V 6 bases and J 1 base, with 9 bases left between them. This record belongs to a study of blood T cell repertoires in COVID-19. The overall study: Samples taken during acute and convalescent COVID-19 were collected in the United States, Italy and Spain. Sources were T cells, B-cell-depleted T cells, or PBMCs; the material itself was cDNA or gDNA.

The J gene is TRBJ1-1, the V gene TRBV11-3; the D gene is possibly TRBD1 (6 bases). The sequenced material came from peripheral blood. The clonotype comes from a man aged 50 to 60 with acute or convalescent COVID-19. CDR3 sequence: CASSVTGNTEAFF. The CDR3 nucleotides are TGTGCCAGCAGTGTGACAGGGAACACTGAAGCTTTCTTT.